In its sample, the clone carrying this T cell receptor beta chain was seen many times. A TCRbeta library incorporating unique molecular identifiers was prepared. TCRdb re-analysed the PCR reads in MiXCR, keeping a single row per CDR3 protein. The sample consists of 200,000 to 250,000 distinct CDR3 sequences, approximately 9% of them appearing once. The data originate from a study of T-cell reconstitution after alpha-beta-depleted transplantation in children. This CDR3 contains 15 residues. In germline, CDR1 is MRHNA, CDR2 SNTAGT. V shed 3 bases, J shed 7 bases, and the junction held 8 bases outside the gene matches.

The sample consisted of PBMCs from the stem cell graft donor, taken from the stem cell graft. This clonotype was sampled from a human donor who donated a stem cell graft to a child with acute lymphoblastic leukemia. The chain joins TRBV6-4 to TRBJ2-3, with 9 bases matching TRBD2. The CDR3 DNA reads TGTGCCAGCAGTGAGTCGTCCCTAGCGGGGAATACGCAGTATTTT. Its protein is CASSESSLAGNTQYF.